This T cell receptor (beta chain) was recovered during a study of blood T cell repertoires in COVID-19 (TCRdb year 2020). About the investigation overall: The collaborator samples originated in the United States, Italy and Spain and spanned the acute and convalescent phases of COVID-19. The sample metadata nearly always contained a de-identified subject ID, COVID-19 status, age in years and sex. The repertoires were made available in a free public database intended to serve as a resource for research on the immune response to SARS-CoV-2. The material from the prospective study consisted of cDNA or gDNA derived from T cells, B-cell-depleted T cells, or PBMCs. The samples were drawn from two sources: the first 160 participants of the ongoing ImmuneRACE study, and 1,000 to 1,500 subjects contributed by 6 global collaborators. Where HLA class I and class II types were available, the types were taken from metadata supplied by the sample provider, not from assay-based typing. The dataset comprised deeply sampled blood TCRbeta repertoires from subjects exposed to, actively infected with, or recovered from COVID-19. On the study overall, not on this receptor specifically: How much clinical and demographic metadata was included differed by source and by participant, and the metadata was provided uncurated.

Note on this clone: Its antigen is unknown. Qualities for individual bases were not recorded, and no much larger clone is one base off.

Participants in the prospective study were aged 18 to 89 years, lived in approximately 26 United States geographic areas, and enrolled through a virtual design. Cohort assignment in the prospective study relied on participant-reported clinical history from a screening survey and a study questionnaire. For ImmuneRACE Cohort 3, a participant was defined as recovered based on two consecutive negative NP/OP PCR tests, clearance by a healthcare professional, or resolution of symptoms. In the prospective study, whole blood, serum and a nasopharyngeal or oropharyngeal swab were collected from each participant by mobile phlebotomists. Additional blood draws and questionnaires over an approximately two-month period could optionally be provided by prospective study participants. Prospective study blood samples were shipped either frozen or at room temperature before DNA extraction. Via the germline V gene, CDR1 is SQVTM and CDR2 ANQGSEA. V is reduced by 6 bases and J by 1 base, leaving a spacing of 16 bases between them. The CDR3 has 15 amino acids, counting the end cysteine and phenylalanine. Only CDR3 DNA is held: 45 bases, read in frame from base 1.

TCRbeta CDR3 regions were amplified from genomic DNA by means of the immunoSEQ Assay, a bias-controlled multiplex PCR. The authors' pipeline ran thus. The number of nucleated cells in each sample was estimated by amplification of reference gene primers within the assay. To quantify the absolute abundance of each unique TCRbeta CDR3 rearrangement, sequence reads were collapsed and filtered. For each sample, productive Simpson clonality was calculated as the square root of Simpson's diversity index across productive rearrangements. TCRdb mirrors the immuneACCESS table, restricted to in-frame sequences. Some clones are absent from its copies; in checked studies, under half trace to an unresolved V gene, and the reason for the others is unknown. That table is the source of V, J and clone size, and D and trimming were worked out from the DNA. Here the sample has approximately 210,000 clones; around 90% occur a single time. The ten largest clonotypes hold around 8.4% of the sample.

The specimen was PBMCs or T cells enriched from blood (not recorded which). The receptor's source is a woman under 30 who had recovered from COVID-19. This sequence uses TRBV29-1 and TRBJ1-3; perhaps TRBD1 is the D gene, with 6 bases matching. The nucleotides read TGCAGCGTCTGGATGACAGGAACATCTGGAAACACCATATATTTT. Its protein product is CSVWMTGTSGNTIYF.